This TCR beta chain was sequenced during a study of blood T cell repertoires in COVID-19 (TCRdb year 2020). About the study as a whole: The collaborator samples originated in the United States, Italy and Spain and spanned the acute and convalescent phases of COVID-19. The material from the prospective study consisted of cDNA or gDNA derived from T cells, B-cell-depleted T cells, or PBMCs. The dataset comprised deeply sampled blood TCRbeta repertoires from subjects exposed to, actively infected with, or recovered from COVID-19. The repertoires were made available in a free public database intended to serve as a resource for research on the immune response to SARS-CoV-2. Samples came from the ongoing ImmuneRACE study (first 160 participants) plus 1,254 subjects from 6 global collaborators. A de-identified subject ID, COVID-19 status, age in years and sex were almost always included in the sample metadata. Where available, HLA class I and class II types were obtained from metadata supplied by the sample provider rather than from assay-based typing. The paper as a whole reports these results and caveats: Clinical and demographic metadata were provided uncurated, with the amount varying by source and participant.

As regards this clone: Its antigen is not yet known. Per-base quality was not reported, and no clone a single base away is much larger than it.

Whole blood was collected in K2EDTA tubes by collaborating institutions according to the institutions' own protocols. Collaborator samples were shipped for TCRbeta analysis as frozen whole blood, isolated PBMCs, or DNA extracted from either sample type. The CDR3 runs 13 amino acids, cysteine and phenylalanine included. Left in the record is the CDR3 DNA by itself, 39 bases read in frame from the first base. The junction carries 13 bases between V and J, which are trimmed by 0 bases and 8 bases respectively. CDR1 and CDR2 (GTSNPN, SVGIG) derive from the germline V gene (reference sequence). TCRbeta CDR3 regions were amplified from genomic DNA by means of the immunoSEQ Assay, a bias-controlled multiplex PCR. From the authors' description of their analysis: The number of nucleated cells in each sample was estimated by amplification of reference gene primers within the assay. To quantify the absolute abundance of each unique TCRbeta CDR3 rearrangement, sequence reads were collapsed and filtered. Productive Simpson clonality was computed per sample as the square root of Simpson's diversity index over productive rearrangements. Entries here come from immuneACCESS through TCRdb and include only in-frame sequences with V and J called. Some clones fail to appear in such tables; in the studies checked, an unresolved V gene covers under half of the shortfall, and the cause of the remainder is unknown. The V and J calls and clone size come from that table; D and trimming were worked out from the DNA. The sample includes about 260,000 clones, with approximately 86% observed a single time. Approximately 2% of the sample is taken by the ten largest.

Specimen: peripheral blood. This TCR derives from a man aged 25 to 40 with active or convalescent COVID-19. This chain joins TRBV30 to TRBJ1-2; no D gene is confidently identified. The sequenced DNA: TGTGCCTGGAGTGTACGGATGAGGGAGGGCTACACCTTC. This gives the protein CAWSVRMREGYTF.